This T cell receptor beta chain originates from a study of T cell changes during pregnancy in multiple sclerosis (dated by TCRdb to between 2018 and 2021). Concerning the study at large: Changes in the T cell repertoire over the course of pregnancy were examined in this study in women with multiple sclerosis.

The protocol used for the library was the immunoSEQ multiplex PCR assay. Entries here come from immuneACCESS through TCRdb and include only in-frame sequences with V and J called. Some clones fail to appear in such tables; in the studies checked, an unresolved V gene covers under half of the shortfall, and the cause of the remainder is unknown. Here the sample has tens of thousands of clones; 70% to 90% occur a single time. The top ten clones comprise more than 0.5% of the sample. A word on this clone: The antigen it binds to is not known. Base qualities are not at hand, and no much larger clone is one base apart.

This TCR was recovered from a female donor with multiple sclerosis, enrolled in a pregnancy study. The material sequenced was CD4+ T cells from peripheral blood mononuclear cells, taken in the first trimester of pregnancy.

In nucleotide form, the sequence is TGTGCCTGCGGGGCCGCCGGGGCCAACGTCCTGACTTTC. It specifies CACGAAGANVLTF. The rearrangement combines TRBV11-2 with TRBJ2-6; TRBD2 could be the D gene, as 6 bases match. CDR1 and CDR2 are drawn from the germline V gene: SGHAT, FQNNGV. The CDR3 measures 13 amino acids from cysteine to phenylalanine. Left in the record is the CDR3 DNA by itself, 39 bases read in frame from the first base. The junction carries 12 bases between V and J, which are trimmed by 11 bases and 4 bases respectively.